The 23 T cell receptor beta chains in this list originate from one sample, sequenced in a study of CD8 T cells in ankylosing spondylitis (dated by TCRdb to 2015 to 2018). The library relied on 5' RACE. For sequencing, an Illumina MiSeq was employed. The raw public data were reprocessed by TCRdb itself: fastp quality trimming at Q25, MiXCR clonotype calling, in-frame beta chains only. Records with the same CDR3 protein are collapsed into one entry carrying the most frequent genes and DNA. The sample table lists over 20,000 distinct CDR3 sequences, about 17% of them with a count of one. The ten biggest clones cover under 30% of the sample. What was sequenced was blood. The source of these receptors is a male donor with ankylosing spondylitis or in good health (not recorded which).

This clonotype occurred many times. V is TRBV21-1 and J is TRBJ1-1; no check of the table's D call, TRBD1, against the DNA was made. TRBV21-1 is recorded as a pseudogene. This CDR3 is built from 14 residues. The CDR3 sequence is CASSGRALNTEAFF. The CDR3 nucleotides read TGTGCCAGCAGCGGCCGGGCTCTGAACACTGAAGCTTTCTTT.

The chain links TRBV12-3 or TRBV12-4 to TRBJ1-5; D ambiguous. The CDR3 consists of 16 residues. Trimming stripped 3 bases from V and 1 base from J, with 13 bases between. CDR3 sequence reads: CASSLLPRASNQPQHF. CDR3 DNA: TGTGCCAGCAGTTTGCTGCCGCGCGCGAGCAATCAGCCCCAGCATTTT.

This clonotype has at least ten counts. The genes are TRBV6-2 or TRBV6-3 and TRBJ2-5; no definite D call. This CDR3 has 11 residues. V gave up 5 bases and J gave up 5 bases, with 6 bases separating them. In germline, CDR1 is MNHEY, CDR2 SVGEGT. CDR3 in DNA: TGTGCCAGCAGTCATACGGAGACCCAGTACTTC. The encoded protein is CASSHTETQYF.

The sample holds many counts of this clonotype. This chain joins TRBV5-1 and TRBJ2-1, with 9 positions matching TRBD2. CDR3 length: 14 residues. Germline CDR1 is SGHRS and CDR2 is YFSETQ. J lost 6 bases, V lost 0 bases, and 1 base had no gene match. The CDR3 loop is CASSLATSGNEQFF. CDR3 bases: TGCGCCAGCAGCTTGGCGACTAGCGGCAATGAGCAGTTCTTC.

This clonotype was observed a handful of times. The chain joins TRBV5-5 to TRBJ1-1, with D unresolved. The CDR3 is 12 residues long. Germline CDR1 SGHKS, CDR2 YYEKEE (reference sequence). Trimming took 4 bases from V and 5 from J, leaving 9 bases between them. Here the CDR3 reads CASSPGWTEAFF. The DNA for the CDR3 is TGTGCCAGCAGCCCGGGGTGGACTGAAGCTTTCTTT. The full variable domain, completed using reference TRBV5-5 and TRBJ1-1, is DAGVTQSPTHLIKTRGQQVTLRCSPISGHKSVSWYQQVLGQGPQFIFQYYEKEERGRGNFPDRFSARQFPNYSSELNVNALLLGDSALYLCASSPGWTEAFFGQGTRLTVV.

This clonotype was picked up many times. The chain uses TRBV28 and TRBJ2-4, with 7 bases matching TRBD1. The V and J ends lost 6 bases and 5 bases, in that order; junction bases with no gene match: 10. CDR1 and CDR2 from the germline V gene are MDHEN and SYDVKM. The CDR3 is 15 residues long. CDR3 sequence reads: CASSLHGTEENIQYF. The CDR3, as DNA: TGTGCCAGCAGCCTACACGGGACAGAGGAAAACATTCAGTACTTC.

This clonotype was observed many times. The chain couples TRBV4-3 to TRBJ2-1, with a weak D call TRBD2 (5 bases). Trimming stripped 1 base from V and 1 base from J, with 11 bases between. CDR3 length equals 16 residues. CDR1 LGHNA and CDR2 YSLEER come from the germline V gene. The CDR3 DNA follows: TGCGCCAGCAGCCAAGGTGGTAGCGCGTCCTACAATGAGCAGTTCTTC. This sequence encodes CASSQGGSASYNEQFF.

The chain couples TRBV12-3 or TRBV12-4 to TRBJ1-4; D might be TRBD1 (6 bases). The CDR3 loop spans 17 amino acids. V lost 3 bases, J lost 0 bases, and 14 bases lay in between. The CDR3 DNA reads TGTGCCAGCAGTTTCCGCGGGACAATTGCAACTAATGAAAAACTGTTTTTT. It translates to CASSFRGTIATNEKLFF.

This chain uses TRBV2 with TRBJ1-2; TRBD1 aligns across 7 bases. CDR3 length: 15 residues. V lost 6 bases, J lost 2 bases, and 9 bases stayed unmatched. Germline CDR1 SNHLY, CDR2 FYNNEI. The CDR3 sequence is CASRPTGNPNYGYTF. The CDR3, as DNA: TGTGCCAGCAGGCCGACAGGGAACCCCAACTATGGCTACACCTTC.

This clonotype was seen only a few times. The gene calls are TRBV7-2 and TRBJ2-3, with TRBD2 matching over 7 bases. Unmatched junction bases numbered 1, after V lost 3 bases and J lost 1 base. Germline V gene sequence: CDR1 SGHTA, CDR2 FQGNSA. This CDR3 comprises 14 residues. This CDR3 reads CASSFTSGTDTQYF. The CDR3 DNA reads TGTGCCAGCAGCTTTACTAGCGGCACAGATACGCAGTATTTT.

V gene TRBV11-3 combines with J gene TRBJ2-1; unclear D gene. Trimming pared 1 base from V and 0 bases from J, leaving 7 bases between. In germline, CDR1 is SGHNT, CDR2 YENEEA. The CDR3 consists of 15 residues. The chain's CDR3 is CASSLGASSYNEQFF. CDR3 nucleotide sequence: TGTGCCAGCAGCTTAGGCGCCAGCTCCTACAATGAGCAGTTCTTC.

This clonotype was recorded many times. The chain links TRBV6-5 to TRBJ2-1; TRBD2 agrees at 14 bases. V lost 0 bases, J lost 4 bases, and 2 bases stayed unmatched. The CDR3 is 17 residues long. Looked up from germline, CDR1 is MNHEY and CDR2 is SVGAGI. CDR3 protein: CASSYSTSGRVYNEQFF. DNA for the CDR3: TGTGCCAGCAGTTACTCGACTAGCGGGAGGGTTTACAATGAGCAGTTCTTC.

There are many counts of this clonotype. The V call is TRBV7-2, the J call TRBJ2-7; the D is unclear. CDR3 size: 15 residues. V lost 5 bases, J lost 1 base, and 15 bases lay in between. Looked up from germline, CDR1 is SGHTA and CDR2 is FQGNSA. Here the CDR3 reads CASSPQWGSSYEQYF. The CDR3 nucleotides read TGTGCCAGCAGCCCTCAGTGGGGTTCTTCCTACGAGCAGTACTTC.

The chain has TRBV5-1 and TRBJ1-1, with D hard to call. The CDR3 runs 13 residues. V shed 0 bases and J shed 6 bases, with 9 bases lying between them. From germline, CDR1 is SGHRS and CDR2 YFSETQ. The CDR3: CASSLDPSAEAFF. The CDR3 nucleotides are TGCGCCAGCAGCTTGGACCCCAGTGCTGAAGCTTTCTTT.

The table lists this clonotype with many counts. The chain employs TRBV9 and TRBJ1-4, with D perhaps matching TRBD1 (6 bases). The CDR3 extends over 16 amino acids. Trimming took 4 bases from V and 3 from J, leaving 16 bases between them. In germline, CDR1 is SGDLS, CDR2 YYNGEE. CDR3 sequence: CASSPAPGTPNEKLFF. The CDR3 DNA reads as TGTGCCAGCAGCCCCGCGCCGGGGACACCTAATGAAAAACTGTTTTTT.

The chain uses TRBV6-6 and TRBJ1-1, with 7 bases aligning to TRBD1. The CDR3 length is 15 residues. The trim removed 5 bases at V and 4 bases at J, leaving 10 bases unmatched. The V gene's germline CDR1 is MNHNY and CDR2 SVGAGI (reference sequence). This CDR3 is CASSEPDRAGTEAFF. The DNA for the CDR3 is TGTGCCAGCAGTGAACCCGACAGGGCCGGCACTGAAGCTTTCTTT.

This clonotype has a count of ten or more. This chain links TRBV20-1 with TRBJ2-3, with D possibly being TRBD1 (6 bases). The germline CDR1 and CDR2 sequences are DFQATT and SNEGSKA (reference sequence). V was trimmed by 4 bases and J by 5 bases, leaving 13 bases between them. This CDR3 has 13 residues. CDR3 coding DNA: TGCAGTGCTATAGGGGGAGACGGAGATACGCAGTATTTT. It codes for CSAIGGDGDTQYF.

This clonotype occurred many times. V and J are TRBV5-4 and TRBJ2-3; 7 bases map to TRBD1. The CDR3 is 13 amino acids. V lost 3 bases to trimming and J lost 3 bases; unmatched junction nucleotides: 1. The germline V gene encodes CDR1 SGHNT and CDR2 YYREEE (reference sequence). This CDR3 is CASSYRGTDTQYF. The CDR3 DNA follows: TGTGCCAGCAGCTACAGGGGTACAGATACGCAGTATTTT.

At least ten counts were recorded for this clonotype. This chain connects TRBV20-1 to TRBJ2-7; 8 bases map to TRBD1. The CDR3 is 14 residues long. V was clipped by 6 bases and J by 3 bases; unmatched bases: 10. The germline V gene has CDR1 DFQATT and CDR2 SNEGSKA (reference sequence). CDR3 amino acids: CSARTGGGYYEQYF. The CDR3 DNA reads as TGCAGTGCCCGAACAGGGGGAGGATACTACGAGCAGTACTTC.

The chain employs TRBV12-3 or TRBV12-4 and TRBJ1-4; possible D gene TRBD1, 6 bases. There are 15 residues in the CDR3. The germline V and J ends were trimmed by 6 bases and 3 bases, with 14 bases remaining between them. CDR3: CASSENRASNEKLFF. CDR3 sequence (DNA): TGTGCCAGCAGCGAAAACAGGGCATCTAATGAAAAACTGTTTTTT.

The table lists this clonotype with a count of one. The chain links TRBV20-1 to TRBJ2-3; 10 nucleotides align to TRBD1. J lost 4 bases, V lost 6 bases, and 10 bases had no gene match. Germline V gene sequence: CDR1 DFQATT, CDR2 SNEGSKA (reference sequence). This CDR3 contains 15 residues. The CDR3 here is CSAPPETGGSDTQYF. The CDR3 DNA reads TGCAGTGCCCCCCCGGAGACAGGGGGCTCAGATACGCAGTATTTT.

This chain connects TRBV7-2 to TRBJ2-2, with D tentatively TRBD1 or TRBD2 (6 bases each). Per germline, CDR1 SGHTA and CDR2 FQGNSA. The CDR3 length is 14 residues. The V and J ends lost 5 bases and 6 bases respectively, with 13 bases between them. The CDR3 coding sequence is TGTGCCAGCAGCCCAGATCGGGGGCCCGGGGAGCTGTTTTTT. As protein: CASSPDRGPGELFF.

This chain links TRBV20-1 with TRBJ2-5; TRBD2 matches at 8 bases. The CDR3 contains 17 residues. V trimming: 1 base; J trimming: 4 bases; junction bases outside the gene matches: 14. CDR1 is DFQATT and CDR2 is SNEGSKA in the germline V gene (reference sequence). The DNA of the CDR3 is TGCAGTGCTAGAGCTGGGGCGGGAGGCCCCTATGGAGAGACCCAGTACTTC. As protein: CSARAGAGGPYGETQYF.